Presented here are 8 T cell receptor beta chains from one specimen sequenced in a study of radiation and T cells in renal cell carcinoma (dated by TCRdb to 2020 to 2022). The sample's time point label, in plain terms: blood 4 weeks post-SBRT, at nephrectomy. The sample's treatment or condition label, decoded: 15 Gy SBRT to primary tumor, nephrectomy 4 weeks later. The library came from the immunoSEQ multiplex PCR assay. Not all clones reach the TCRdb copy of this immuneACCESS table, which keeps in-frame sequences only. Checked studies attribute under half of the gap to unresolved V genes and leave the rest unexplained. The sample table contains 130,000 to 150,000 clones; only one count was recorded for 70% to 90% of them. The top ten constitute less than 20% of the sample. The material was blood, obtained from a patient whose treatment included radiotherapy and nephrectomy. The origin of the receptors is a woman aged 45-65 years with renal cell carcinoma.

This clone was counted once. The chain has TRBV20-1 and TRBJ2-7; D uncertain. CDR1 DFQATT and CDR2 SNEGSKA come from the germline V gene (reference sequence). The length of the CDR3 is 10 residues. Trimming left V 5 bases short and J 4 bases short, with 6 bases between. CDR3 in DNA: TGCAGTGCTGGGATTTACGAGCAGTACTTC. It codes for CSAGIYEQYF.

The CDR3 sequence is CASSTGLAVYNEQFF. CDR3 in DNA: TGTGCCAGCAGCACGGGACTAGCGGTTTACAATGAGCAGTTCTTC. This chain connects TRBV11-3 to TRBJ2-1; 11 bases agree with TRBD2. The germline V gene has CDR1 SGHNT and CDR2 YENEEA. V dropped 5 bases and J dropped 4; count of bases not matched to a gene: 4. The CDR3 consists of 15 residues.

CDR3 bases: TGTGCCAGTAGTATTGGGTGGGCAGCAGCAAACATTCAGTACTTC. Translating gives CASSIGWAAANIQYF. V usage is TRBV19 and J usage is TRBJ2-4; unclear D gene. This CDR3 has 15 residues. V lost 3 bases, J lost 6 bases, and 15 bases lay in between. Germline V gives CDR1 LNHDA, CDR2 SQIVND (reference sequence).

The sample holds a few counts of this clone. This chain connects TRBV10-2 to TRBJ1-4; D not resolved. Trimming shortened V by 3 bases and J by 3 bases, and 2 bases separated the two germline ends. This CDR3 spans 12 amino acids. From germline, CDR1 is WSHSY and CDR2 SAAADI. The CDR3 DNA reads as TGCGCCAGCAGTGATGCTAATGAAAAACTGTTTTTT. Its translation: CASSDANEKLFF.

V usage is TRBV6-5 and J usage is TRBJ1-1, with D possibly matching TRBD1 (6 bases). Germline loops: CDR1 MNHEY, CDR2 SVGAGI. V was cut by 4 bases and J by 1 base, with 10 bases left in between. There are 14 residues in the CDR3. In nucleotides, the CDR3 is TGTGCCAGCAGTTTTTTACAGGGGAACACTGAAGCTTTCTTT. It codes for CASSFLQGNTEAFF.

The chain links TRBV6-5 to TRBJ2-5; TRBD2 might be the D (5 bases). The CDR3 is 14 amino acids. V shed 5 bases and J shed 2 bases, with 12 bases lying between them. Germline CDR1 is MNHEY and CDR2 is SVGAGI. CDR3 region: CASSIGMGQETQYF. The CDR3 DNA is TGTGCCAGCAGTATCGGGATGGGACAAGAGACCCAGTACTTC.

The CDR3: CASSFDSNSGNTIYF. CDR3 nucleotides: TGTGCCAGCAGCTTCGACAGTAACTCTGGAAACACCATATATTTT. The J gene is TRBJ1-3, the V gene TRBV7-2, with a weak D call TRBD1 (5 bases). The germline V gene encodes CDR1 SGHTA and CDR2 FQGNSA. CDR3 length: 15 residues. Trimming removed 3 bases at V and 0 bases at J, with 9 bases between.

The gene calls are TRBV2 and TRBJ2-3; D not certain. Germline values: CDR1 SNHLY, CDR2 FYNNEI. V gave up 11 bases and J gave up 1 base, with 13 bases separating them. The CDR3 runs to 13 residues. The CDR3 DNA is TGTGCCCGAGCAAGTGGCGGCACAGATACGCAGTATTTT. As protein: CARASGGTDTQYF.